This TCR beta chain emerged from a study of blood T cell repertoires in COVID-19. Some clones are missing from TCRdb's copy, which holds only in-frame ones; the method was immunoSEQ multiplex PCR. The repertoire has roughly 410,000 clones, around 89% of them found once; the top ten carry approximately 1.5%. The CDR3 extends over 12 amino acids. J gave up 2 bases and V 8 bases, and 3 bases lay outside the gene matches. Germline-derived CDR1 and CDR2 are MDHEN and SYDVKM. The sequence derives from a middle-aged woman with COVID-19, enrolled during active disease. The sample comprised peripheral blood. The V gene is TRBV28, the J gene TRBJ2-7; TRBD1 agrees at 7 bases. The CDR3: CASRQGPYEQYF. The CDR3 bases are TGTGCCAGCCGACAGGGCCCCTACGAGCAGTACTTC.